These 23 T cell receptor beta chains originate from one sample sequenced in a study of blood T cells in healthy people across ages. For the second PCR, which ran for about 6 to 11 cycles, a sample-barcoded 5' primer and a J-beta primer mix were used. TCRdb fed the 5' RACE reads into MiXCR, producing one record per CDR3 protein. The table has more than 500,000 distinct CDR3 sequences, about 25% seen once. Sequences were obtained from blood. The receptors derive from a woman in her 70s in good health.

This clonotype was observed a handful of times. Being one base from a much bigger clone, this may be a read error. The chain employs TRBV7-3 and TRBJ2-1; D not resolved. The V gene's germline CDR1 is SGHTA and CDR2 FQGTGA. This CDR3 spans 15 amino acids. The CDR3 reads CAGSLTPHSYNEQFF. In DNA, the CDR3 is TGTGCCGGCAGCTTAACGCCCCACTCCTACAATGAGCAGTTCTTC. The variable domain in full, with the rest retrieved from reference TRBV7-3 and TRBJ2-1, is GAGVSQTPSNKVTEKGKYVELRCDPISGHTALYWYRQSLGQGPEFLIYFQGTGAADDSGLPNDRFFAVRPEGSVSTLKIQRTERGDSAVYLCAGSLTPHSYNEQFFGPGTRLTVL.

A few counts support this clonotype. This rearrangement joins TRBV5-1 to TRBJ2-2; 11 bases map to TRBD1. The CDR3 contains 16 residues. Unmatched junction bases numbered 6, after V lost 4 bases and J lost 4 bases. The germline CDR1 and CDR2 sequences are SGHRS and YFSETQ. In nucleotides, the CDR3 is TGCGCCAGCAGCGGATCGGGACAGGGGGTCACCGGGGAGCTGTTTTTT. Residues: CASSGSGQGVTGELFF.

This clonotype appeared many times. The DNA for the CDR3 is TGCGCCAGCAGCCAAGATGTACAGGGAGGAAAGACCCAGTACTTC. This encodes CASSQDVQGGKTQYF. This chain uses TRBV4-3 with TRBJ2-5; D is perhaps TRBD1 or TRBD2 (6 bases each). V gave up 0 bases and J gave up 6 bases, with 14 bases separating them. The germline gives CDR1 LGHNA, CDR2 YSLEER. This CDR3 region has 15 residues.

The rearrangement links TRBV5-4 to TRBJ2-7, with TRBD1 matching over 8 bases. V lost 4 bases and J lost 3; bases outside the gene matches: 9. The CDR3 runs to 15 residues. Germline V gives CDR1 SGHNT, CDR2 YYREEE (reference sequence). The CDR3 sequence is CASSKPGTGSYEQYF. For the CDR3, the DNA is TGTGCCAGCAGCAAGCCCGGGACAGGCAGCTACGAGCAGTACTTC.

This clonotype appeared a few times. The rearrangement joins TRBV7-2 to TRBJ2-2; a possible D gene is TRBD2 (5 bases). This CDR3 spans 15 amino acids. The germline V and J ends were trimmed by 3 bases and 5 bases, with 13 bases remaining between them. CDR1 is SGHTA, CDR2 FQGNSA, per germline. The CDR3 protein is CASSFVATGTGELFF. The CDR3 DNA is TGTGCCAGCAGCTTCGTCGCGACGGGGACCGGGGAGCTGTTTTTT.

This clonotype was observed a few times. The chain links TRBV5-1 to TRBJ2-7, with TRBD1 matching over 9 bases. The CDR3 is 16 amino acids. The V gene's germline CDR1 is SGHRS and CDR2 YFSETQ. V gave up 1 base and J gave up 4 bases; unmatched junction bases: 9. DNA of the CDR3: TGCGCCAGCAGCTTGTCGCCGGGACAGGGTGGATACGAGCAGTACTTC. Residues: CASSLSPGQGGYEQYF.

In nucleotides, the CDR3 is TGTGCCATCAAGGACAACTCTGGAAACACCATATATTTT. The encoded protein is CAIKDNSGNTIYF. The V call is TRBV10-3, the J call TRBJ1-3; TRBD1 might be the D (5 bases). The CDR3 is made up of 13 amino acids. Trimming took 7 bases from V and 0 from J, leaving 7 bases between them. CDR1 is ENHRY and CDR2 is SYGVKD in the germline V gene.

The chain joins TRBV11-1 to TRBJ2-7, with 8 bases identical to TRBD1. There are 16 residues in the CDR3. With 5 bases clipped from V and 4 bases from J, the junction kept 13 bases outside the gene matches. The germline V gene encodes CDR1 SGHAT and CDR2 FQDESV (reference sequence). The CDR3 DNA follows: TGTGCCAGCAGCCCCTGGCCGGGACAGGCTTTATACGAGCAGTACTTC. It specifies CASSPWPGQALYEQYF.

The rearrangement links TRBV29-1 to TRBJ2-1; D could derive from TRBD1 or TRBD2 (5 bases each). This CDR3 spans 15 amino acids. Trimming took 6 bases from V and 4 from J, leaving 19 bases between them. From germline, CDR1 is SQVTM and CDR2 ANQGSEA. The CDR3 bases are TGCAGCGTGGATAGACGGGGCCGAGAGTACAATGAGCAGTTCTTC. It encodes CSVDRRGREYNEQFF.

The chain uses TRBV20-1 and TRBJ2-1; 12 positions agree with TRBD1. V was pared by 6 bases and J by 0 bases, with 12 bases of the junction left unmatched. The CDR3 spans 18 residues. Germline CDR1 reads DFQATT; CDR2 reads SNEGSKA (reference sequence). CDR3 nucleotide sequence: TGCAGTGCCTCCAGTGGGACAGGGGGCCATAGCTCCTACAATGAGCAGTTCTTC. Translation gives CSASSGTGGHSSYNEQFF.

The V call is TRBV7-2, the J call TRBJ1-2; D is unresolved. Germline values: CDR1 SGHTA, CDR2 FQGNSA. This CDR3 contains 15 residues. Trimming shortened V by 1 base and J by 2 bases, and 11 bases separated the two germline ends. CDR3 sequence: CASSLGLGANYGYTF. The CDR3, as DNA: TGTGCCAGCAGCTTAGGACTAGGAGCCAACTATGGCTACACCTTC.

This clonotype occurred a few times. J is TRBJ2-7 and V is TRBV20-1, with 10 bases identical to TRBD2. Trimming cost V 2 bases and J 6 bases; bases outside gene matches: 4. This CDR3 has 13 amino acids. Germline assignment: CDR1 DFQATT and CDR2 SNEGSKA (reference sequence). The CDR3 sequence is CSARRLAGVEQYF. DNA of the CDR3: TGCAGTGCTAGAAGGCTAGCGGGGGTCGAGCAGTACTTC.

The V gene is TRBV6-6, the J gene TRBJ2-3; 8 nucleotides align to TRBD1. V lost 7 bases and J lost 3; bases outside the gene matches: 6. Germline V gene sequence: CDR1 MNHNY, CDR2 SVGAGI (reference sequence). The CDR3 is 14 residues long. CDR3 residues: CASTQGAPTDTQYF. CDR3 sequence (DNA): TGTGCCAGCACCCAGGGGGCCCCTACAGATACGCAGTATTTT.

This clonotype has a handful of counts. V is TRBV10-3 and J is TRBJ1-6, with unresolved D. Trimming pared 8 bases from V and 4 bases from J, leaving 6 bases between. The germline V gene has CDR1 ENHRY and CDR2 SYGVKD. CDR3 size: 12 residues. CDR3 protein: CAIAEYNSPLHF. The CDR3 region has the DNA TGTGCCATCGCAGAATATAATTCACCCCTCCACTTT.

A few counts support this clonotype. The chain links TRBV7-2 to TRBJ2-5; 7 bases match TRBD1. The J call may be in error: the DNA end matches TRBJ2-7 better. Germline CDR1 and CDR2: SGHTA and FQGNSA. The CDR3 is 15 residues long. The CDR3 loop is CASSLRRDSSYEQYF. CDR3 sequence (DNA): TGTGCCAGCAGCTTACGCAGGGACAGCTCCTACGAGCAGTACTTC.

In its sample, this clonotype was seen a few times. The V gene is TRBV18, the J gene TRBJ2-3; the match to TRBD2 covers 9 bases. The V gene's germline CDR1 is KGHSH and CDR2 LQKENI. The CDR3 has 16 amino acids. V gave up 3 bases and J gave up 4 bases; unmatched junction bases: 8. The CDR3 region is CASSPIVAGASDTQYF. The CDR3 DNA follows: TGTGCCAGCTCACCGATTGTAGCGGGGGCCTCAGATACGCAGTATTTT.

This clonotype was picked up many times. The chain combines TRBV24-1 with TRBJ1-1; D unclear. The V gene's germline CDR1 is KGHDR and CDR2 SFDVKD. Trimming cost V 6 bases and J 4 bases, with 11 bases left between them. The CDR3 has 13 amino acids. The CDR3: CATSRVGSTEAFF. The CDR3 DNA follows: TGTGCCACCAGTAGGGTGGGGAGCACTGAAGCTTTCTTT.

CDR3 in amino acids: CASGLFQGSGYTF. The CDR3 nucleotides are TGTGCTAGTGGTTTGTTTCAGGGTTCTGGCTACACCTTC. The V call is TRBV12-5, the J call TRBJ1-2; the D gene is possibly TRBD1 (5 bases). The CDR3 runs to 13 residues. V was trimmed by 2 bases and J by 7 bases, leaving 11 bases between them. Germline V CDR1 and CDR2: LGHNT, FRNRAP.

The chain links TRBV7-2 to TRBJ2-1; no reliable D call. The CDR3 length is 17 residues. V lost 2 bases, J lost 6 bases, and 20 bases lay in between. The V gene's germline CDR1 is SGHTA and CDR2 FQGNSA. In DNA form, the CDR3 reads TGTGCCAGCAGCTTAAGGCCCCAGTTAACTGCCCGCAATGAGCAGTTCTTC. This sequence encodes CASSLRPQLTARNEQFF.

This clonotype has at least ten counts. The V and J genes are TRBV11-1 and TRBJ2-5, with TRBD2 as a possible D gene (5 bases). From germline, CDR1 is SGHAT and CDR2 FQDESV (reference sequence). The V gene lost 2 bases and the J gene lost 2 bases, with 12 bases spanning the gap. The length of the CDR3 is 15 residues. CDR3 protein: CASSLSASYQETQYF. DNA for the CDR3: TGTGCCAGCAGCTTATCGGCTAGCTATCAAGAGACCCAGTACTTC.

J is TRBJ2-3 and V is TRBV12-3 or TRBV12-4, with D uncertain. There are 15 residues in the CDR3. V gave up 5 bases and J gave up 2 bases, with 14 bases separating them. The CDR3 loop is CASSTLSGPTDTQYF. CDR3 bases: TGTGCCAGCAGTACCCTAAGTGGCCCCACAGATACGCAGTATTTT.

CDR3 sequence: CASSHLDRVYGYTF. Here the CDR3 DNA reads TGTGCCAGCAGCCACCTAGACAGAGTATATGGCTACACCTTC. The V gene is TRBV6-5, the J gene TRBJ1-2, with D perhaps TRBD1 (5 bases). Per the germline V gene, CDR1 is MNHEY and CDR2 is SVGAGI. The CDR3 totals 14 residues. V lost 6 bases, J lost 5 bases, and 16 bases lay in between.

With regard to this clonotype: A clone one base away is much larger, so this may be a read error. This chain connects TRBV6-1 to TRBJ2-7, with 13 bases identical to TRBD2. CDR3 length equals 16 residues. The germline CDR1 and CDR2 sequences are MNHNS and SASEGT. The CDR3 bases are TGTGCCAGCAGACGGGGACTAGCGGGGACAACCCACGAGCAGTGCTTC. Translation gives CASRRGLAGTTHEQCF.